The following is a T cell receptor (beta chain) sequence with its context. In the original workflow: Using reference gene primer amplification, nucleated cell counts were estimated. TCRdb keeps only in-frame clones here, not all; method: immunoSEQ multiplex PCR. V and J calls and clone size are those listed in that table; D and trimming were worked out from the DNA. The table has about 190,000 clones, about 88% seen once; the top ten hold 2.5% to 3.5%. The source of the sample is a study of blood T cell repertoires in COVID-19. Across the whole study: The samples span acute and convalescent COVID-19 from the United States, Italy and Spain. Nucleic acid was either cDNA or gDNA, and it came from T cells, B-cell-depleted T cells, or PBMCs.

The V end lost 1 base, the J end lost 4 bases, and 16 bases lay between the germline ends. This CDR3 spans 17 amino acids. Germline V CDR1 and CDR2: MGHRA, YSYEKL. The sample comprised peripheral blood. The receptor was derived from a woman aged 30 to 39 with active or convalescent COVID-19. The chain couples TRBV4-1 to TRBJ1-4; D not resolved. The CDR3, as DNA: TGCGCCAGCAGCCAAGTTTATATTGAGTCTGATAATGAAAAACTGTTTTTT. Translating gives CASSQVYIESDNEKLFF.